Below are 9 T cell receptor beta chains sequenced from a single sample in a study of Tregs in tolerant kidney transplant recipients. Only in-frame clones appear in the TCRdb table, and some are missing; sequencing was by immunoSEQ multiplex PCR. The sample includes some 70,000 clones, roughly 84% of them seen just once. The sequenced sample was CD4+ T cells from blood. Source of these receptors: a human donor in good health.

The CDR3 loop reads CASSYLIAQETQYF. In DNA form, the CDR3 reads TGTGCCAGCAGTTATCTAATTGCCCAAGAGACCCAGTACTTC. The chain employs TRBV6-5 and TRBJ2-5, with D uncertain. Looked up from germline, CDR1 is MNHEY and CDR2 is SVGAGI. The V gene lost 3 bases and the J gene lost 1 base, with 9 bases spanning the gap. The CDR3 contains 14 residues.

This chain links TRBV7-9 with TRBJ1-6; 8 positions match TRBD1. The CDR3 loop spans 17 amino acids. Germline loops: CDR1 SEHNR, CDR2 FQNEAQ (reference sequence). V shed 3 bases, J shed 1 base, and the junction held 5 bases outside the gene matches. This CDR3 reads CASSFGQGISYNSPLHF. CDR3 DNA sequence: TGTGCCAGCAGCTTCGGACAGGGAATTTCCTATAATTCACCCCTCCACTTT.

The chain recombines TRBV29-1 with TRBJ2-7; 11 bases are shared with TRBD2. This CDR3 region has 16 residues. J lost 3 bases, V lost 5 bases, and 12 bases had no gene match. The V gene's germline CDR1 is SQVTM and CDR2 ANQGSEA. CDR3 sequence reads: CSVSALSSGRFYEQYF. The CDR3 region has the DNA TGCAGCGTTTCCGCCCTCTCTAGCGGGAGGTTCTACGAGCAGTACTTC.

The chain is built from TRBV4-2 and TRBJ1-5; 9 nucleotides line up with TRBD1. This CDR3 comprises 15 residues. V shed 2 bases, J shed 6 bases, and the junction held 5 bases outside the gene matches. CDR1 is LGHNA, CDR2 YNFKEQ, per germline. This chain's CDR3 is CASSQSRQGVQPQHF. CDR3 DNA sequence: TGTGCCAGCAGCCAAAGCCGACAGGGGGTTCAGCCCCAGCATTTT.

The rearrangement links TRBV5-6 to TRBJ1-3; D not resolved. Germline CDR1 and CDR2: SGHDT and YYEEEE. Deletions cut 0 bases from V and 0 bases from J, with 10 bases between. The CDR3 length is 16 residues. CDR3 amino acids: CASSLGLGSSGNTIYF. The CDR3 DNA reads as TGTGCCAGCAGCTTGGGGCTAGGGTCCTCTGGAAACACCATATATTTT.

This chain links TRBV7-5 with TRBJ2-2; the table's D call, TRBD2, has no DNA check behind it. TRBV7-5 is termed a pseudogene. The CDR3 is 15 residues long. CDR3 in amino acids: CARSDIAMCTGELFF. In DNA form, the CDR3 reads TGTGCCAGATCGGATATAGCAATGTGCACCGGGGAGCTGTTTTTT.

In this sample, this clone turned up once. The chain links TRBV6-6 to TRBJ1-2; D is perhaps TRBD1 (5 bases). V was cut by 5 bases and J by 6 bases, with 16 bases left in between. The CDR3 has 14 amino acids. Germline V gene data show CDR1 as MNHNY and CDR2 as SVGAGI (reference sequence). The DNA for the CDR3 is TGTGCCAGCAGTAAACGGCGACAGTGGGATGGCTACACCTTC. Its translation is CASSKRRQWDGYTF.

This clone was counted a single time. V is TRBV7-9 and J is TRBJ2-7; D may match TRBD1 or TRBD2 (5 bases each). V lost 2 bases and J lost 2, with 10 bases in between. Germline V gene sequence: CDR1 SEHNR, CDR2 FQNEAQ (reference sequence). The CDR3 totals 14 residues. The DNA for the CDR3 is TGTGCCAGCAGCTTATTTGGGGGTCCCTACGAGCAGTACTTC. It translates to CASSLFGGPYEQYF.

V usage is TRBV19 and J usage is TRBJ2-1, with D possibly matching TRBD1 (5 bases). Trimming took 5 bases from V and 3 from J, leaving 14 bases between them. The CDR3 has 15 residues. Germline V CDR1 and CDR2: LNHDA, SQIVND (reference sequence). CDR3 in amino acids: CASSRPGGHYNEQFF. The CDR3 DNA sequence: TGTGCCAGTAGTCGCCCAGGCGGACACTACAATGAGCAGTTCTTC.